The source of this T cell receptor (beta chain) is a study of T cell repertoires in cytomegalovirus infection. About the study: Signatures in public TCR beta sequences pointed to both CMV infection and matching HLA type. Study-level points and caveats: The ex vivo response showed dominance by HLA-C-restricted CMV-specific TCR beta clonotypes. Carriage of CMV together with the relevant HLA was identifiable through cumulative public TCR beta family frequency.

This clonotype was seen more than once but under ten times. Its cognate antigen is unknown. Per the germline V gene, CDR1 is SGHVS and CDR2 is FQNEAQ. Trimming cost V 1 base and J 7 bases, with 8 bases left between them. CDR3 length: 13 residues. MiXCR, run by TCRdb on the reads, gives a single entry per CDR3 protein. Found here are approximately 500,000 distinct CDR3 sequences, about 17% of them singletons; the top ten hold 20% to 30%. This receptor was obtained from a human donor in good health (CMV status not recorded). Some clones in this sample may be carry-over from other donors' samples. The sample consisted of CD8+ T cells from PBMCs. The chain is built from TRBV7-8 and TRBJ2-1; D not resolved. CDR3 protein: CASSLGPENEQFF. CDR3 coding DNA: TGTGCCAGCAGCTTAGGGCCCGAAAATGAGCAGTTCTTC.